The 18 T cell receptor beta chains listed next were all sequenced from one sample in a study of T cell repertoires in cytomegalovirus infection. A single record per CDR3 protein comes from TCRdb applying MiXCR to the reads. Altogether roughly 500,000 distinct CDR3 sequences are present, 16% being singletons, with the ten largest covering under 30%. The source material was CD8+ T cells from PBMCs. The receptors come from a human donor in good health (CMV status not recorded). Some clones in this sample may be carry-over from other donors' samples.

The chain is built from TRBV20-1 and TRBJ2-7, with 10 bases that match TRBD1. CDR1 and CDR2 (germline): DFQATT, SNEGSKA (reference sequence). Germline trimming cut 6 bases from V and 2 bases from J; bases unmatched to any gene: 10. This CDR3 spans 15 amino acids. The DNA for the CDR3 is TGCAGTGCCCTAGAGTATGGACAGGGGGCCTACGAGCAGTACTTC. Translation: CSALEYGQGAYEQYF.

This clonotype has a handful of counts. This chain joins TRBV12-5 and TRBJ2-7, with D unresolved. Trimming pared 1 base from V and 9 bases from J, leaving 7 bases between. This CDR3 has 11 amino acids. CDR1 LGHNT and CDR2 FRNRAP come from the germline V gene. CDR3 region: CASGLGLGQYF. CDR3 nucleotides: TGTGCTAGTGGTTTGGGGCTTGGGCAGTACTTC.

The V call is TRBV27, the J call TRBJ2-7; tentative D call: TRBD1 (5 bases). The V end was cut by 3 bases, the J end by 3 bases, with 12 bases between. This CDR3 comprises 14 residues. Germline V gene data show CDR1 as MNHEY and CDR2 as SMNVEV (reference sequence). CDR3 bases: TGTGCCAGCAGTTTGCTTAAGGGGTACTACGAGCAGTACTTC. Translated, it gives CASSLLKGYYEQYF.

About this clonotype: The junction does not match germline at one end; this may be a read error. The chain carries TRBV6-2 or TRBV6-3 and TRBJ1-5; D remains unclear. CDR1 and CDR2 from the germline V gene are MNHEY and SVGEGT. The CDR3 extends over 15 amino acids. The CDR3 sequence: CSRSQQLFRNQPQHF. CDR3 DNA sequence: TGTTCCAGAAGCCAACAGTTGTTTAGAAATCAGCCCCAGCATTTT.

The genes are TRBV20-1 and TRBJ1-2, with 8 bases identical to TRBD1. There are 13 residues in the CDR3. V dropped 2 bases and J dropped 3; count of bases not matched to a gene: 2. Germline values: CDR1 DFQATT, CDR2 SNEGSKA (reference sequence). The chain's CDR3 is CSARQGADYGYTF. CDR3 DNA: TGCAGTGCTAGACAGGGGGCCGACTATGGCTACACCTTC.

The chain links TRBV6-6 to TRBJ1-1, with TRBD1 matching 7 bases. CDR1 MNHNY and CDR2 SVGAGI come from the germline V gene (reference sequence). V trimming: 6 bases; J trimming: 0 bases; junction bases outside the gene matches: 13. CDR3 length equals 17 residues. The CDR3 sequence is CASSPLDRAGMNTEAFF. Written as DNA, the CDR3 is TGTGCCAGCAGCCCCCTCGACAGGGCCGGCATGAACACTGAAGCTTTCTTT.

This clonotype was counted between two and nine times. The chain links TRBV24-1 to TRBJ2-2; 7 bases agree with TRBD1. The CDR3 spans 16 residues. Germline V CDR1 and CDR2: KGHDR, SFDVKD. After removal of 1 base from V and 1 base from J, the junction contained 2 bases not matched to a gene. DNA for the CDR3: TGTGCCACCAGTGATTTTTACAGGGGGAACACCGGGGAGCTGTTTTTT. Translation gives CATSDFYRGNTGELFF.

This chain joins TRBV7-6 and TRBJ2-4; no clear D. Trimming took off 6 bases at V and 2 bases at J, with 14 bases between the two ends. This CDR3 is 15 amino acids long. Looked up from germline, CDR1 is SGHVS and CDR2 is FNYEAQ. CDR3 region: CASSYAVYPKNIQYF. CDR3 DNA sequence: TGTGCCAGCAGTTACGCAGTATACCCCAAAAACATTCAGTACTTC.

At least ten counts were recorded for this clonotype. V usage is TRBV6-4 and J usage is TRBJ1-5; perhaps TRBD1 as D (5 bases). Germline loops: CDR1 MRHNA, CDR2 SNTAGT. There are 15 residues in the CDR3. The V end lost 4 bases, the J end lost 0 bases, and 10 bases lay between the germline ends. The CDR3 region is CASSAGSNSNQPQHF. As DNA, the CDR3 is TGTGCCAGCAGTGCAGGGAGTAATAGCAATCAGCCCCAGCATTTT.

On this clonotype itself: A much larger clone is a single base away; this may be a read error. This chain connects TRBV5-3 to TRBJ2-1; 9 bases map to TRBD2. TRBV5-3 is annotated as an ORF whose role is uncertain. The CDR3 contains 16 residues. CDR3 nucleotide sequence: TGTGCCAGCAGCTTGAGGCGGGGGGGCGCCAACAATGAGGAGTTCTTC. Translation: CASSLRRGGANNEEFF.

This clonotype came up many times. The chain couples TRBV7-8 to TRBJ2-3, with D possibly TRBD2 on 6 matching bases. Germline V gives CDR1 SGHVS, CDR2 FQNEAQ. Trimming pared 4 bases from V and 2 bases from J, leaving 19 bases between. The CDR3 length is 17 residues. In DNA form, the CDR3 reads TGTGCCAGCAGCTCCCCACGTAGCGGTGTACCCACAGATACGCAGTATTTT. Amino acids: CASSSPRSGVPTDTQYF.

This clonotype was seen a few times. This chain links TRBV19 with TRBJ2-2, with a possible D match to TRBD1 (6 bases). This CDR3 is built from 15 residues. V gave up 8 bases and J gave up 1 base, with 14 bases separating them. Germline CDR1 reads LNHDA; CDR2 reads SQIVND (reference sequence). CDR3 region: CASHPRRGNTGELFF. The CDR3 DNA follows: TGTGCCAGTCACCCCCGCAGGGGGAACACCGGGGAGCTGTTTTTT.

The chain uses TRBV27 and TRBJ2-7, with TRBD1 matching 8 bases. Germline V CDR1 and CDR2: MNHEY, SMNVEV (reference sequence). The CDR3 loop spans 15 amino acids. Germline trimming cut 7 bases from V and 3 bases from J; bases unmatched to any gene: 11. This chain's CDR3 is CASNPQGAGHYEQYF. The CDR3 region has the DNA TGTGCCAGCAACCCCCAGGGGGCAGGTCACTACGAGCAGTACTTC.

In this sample, this clonotype turned up a few times. The chain carries TRBV15 and TRBJ1-4; D gene ambiguous. The V gene's germline CDR1 is LNHNV and CDR2 YYDKDF (reference sequence). The V gene lost 8 bases and the J gene lost 7 bases, with 20 bases spanning the gap. The CDR3 runs 15 residues. The CDR3 loop reads CATSPRKRPSEKLFF. CDR3 in DNA: TGTGCCACCTCCCCCCGTAAACGGCCGAGTGAAAAACTGTTTTTT.

This clonotype showed up many times. A junction end diverges from the germline sequence, so it may reflect a read error. The chain is built from TRBV3-1 and TRBJ2-3, with D possibly being TRBD1 or TRBD2 (5 bases each). The CDR3 is 16 amino acids. CDR1 is LGHDT and CDR2 is YNNKEL in the germline V gene (reference sequence). The CDR3 DNA sequence: TGTGCCAGCAGACAAGATCAGGGACCCCGCGCAGATACGCAGTATTTT. This translates into CASRQDQGPRADTQYF.

V usage is TRBV9 and J usage is TRBJ2-1; 10 nucleotides align to TRBD2. The CDR3 loop spans 16 amino acids. Trimming at V came to 0 bases and at J to 7 bases, leaving 7 bases not matched to a gene. Germline loops: CDR1 SGDLS, CDR2 YYNGEE. In nucleotides, the CDR3 is TGTGCCAGCAGCGTAGCCCTCAGCGGGAGGGGTAATGAGCAGTTCTTC. Its translation is CASSVALSGRGNEQFF.

This clonotype was seen repeatedly, ten times or more. The chain links TRBV6-1 to TRBJ2-1; perhaps D is TRBD1 or TRBD2 (5 bases each). Deletions cut 1 base from V and 0 bases from J, with 10 bases between. The CDR3 sequence is 16 residues long. In germline, CDR1 is MNHNS, CDR2 SASEGT. The CDR3: CASSEGDGRSYNEQFF. The CDR3 nucleotides read TGTGCCAGCAGTGAAGGGGACGGGCGCTCCTACAATGAGCAGTTCTTC.

This clonotype has ten or more counts. The rearrangement links TRBV7-2 to TRBJ2-3; TRBD2 aligns across 8 bases. The J segment lost 0 bases and the V segment lost 5 bases, leaving 10 bases of the junction unmatched. CDR1 and CDR2 from the germline V gene are SGHTA and FQGNSA. The length of the CDR3 is 17 residues. CDR3: CASSLWSSGHSTDTQYF. CDR3 nucleotide sequence: TGTGCCAGCAGCCTGTGGTCTAGCGGGCACAGCACAGATACGCAGTATTTT. The variable domain in full, with the rest retrieved from reference TRBV7-2 and TRBJ2-3, is GAGVSQSPSNKVTEKGKDVELRCDPISGHTALYWYRQSLGQGLEFLIYFQGNSAPDKSGLPSDRFSAERTGGSVSTLTIQRTQQEDSAVYLCASSLWSSGHSTDTQYFGPGTRLTVL.